Following are 12 T cell receptor beta chains from one sample sequenced in a study of cytomegalovirus exposure and HLA in healthy donors. The PCR was carried out with 60 Vbeta primers and 13 Jbeta primers. TCRdb's copy holds only in-frame clones and misses some; the assay was immunoSEQ multiplex PCR. The sample comprises 100,000 to 150,000 clones, over 80% of which are singletons, and roughly 1.2% rests with the top ten. The sample comprised PBMCs. The origin of the receptors is a boy younger than 18 in good health and CMV-seronegative.

This chain uses TRBV19 with TRBJ2-3; 7 bases map to TRBD2. Germline V CDR1 and CDR2: LNHDA, SQIVND (reference sequence). The CDR3 runs 12 residues. In DNA, the CDR3 is TGTGCTGTACGGGGGGTGGGGGATACGCAGTATTTT. It encodes CAVRGVGDTQYF. The variable domain in full, completed from reference TRBV19 and TRBJ2-3, reads DGGITQSPKYLFRKEGQNVTLSCEQNLNHDAMYWYRQDPGQGLRLIYYSQIVNDFQKGDIAEGYSVSREKKESFPLTVTSAQKNPTAFYLCAVRGVGDTQYFGPGTRLTVL.

V usage is TRBV7-9 and J usage is TRBJ2-2; TRBD2 matches at 8 bases. This CDR3 is built from 16 residues. V shed 5 bases, J shed 1 base, and the junction held 6 bases outside the gene matches. Per the germline V gene, CDR1 is SEHNR and CDR2 is FQNEAQ (reference sequence). This CDR3 is CASSPPSGLNTGELFF. In DNA form, the CDR3 reads TGTGCCAGCAGCCCTCCTAGCGGGCTGAACACCGGGGAGCTGTTTTTT.

The chain links TRBV6-6 to TRBJ1-1, with a possible D match to TRBD1 (6 bases). CDR1 is MNHNY and CDR2 is SVGAGI in the germline V gene (reference sequence). V gave up 6 bases and J gave up 1 base, with 18 bases separating them. CDR3 length: 16 amino acids. The CDR3 here is CASRRTGLLSNTEAFF. CDR3 DNA sequence: TGTGCCAGCAGGCGAACAGGGCTCCTTTCGAACACTGAAGCTTTCTTT.

The J gene is TRBJ2-7, the V gene TRBV28, with TRBD1 identical over 8 bases. J gave up 7 bases and V 1 base, and 9 bases lay outside the gene matches. Germline CDR1 and CDR2: MDHEN and SYDVKM. The CDR3 runs to 15 residues. CDR3: CASSLFRQGAGEQYF. The CDR3 DNA is TGTGCCAGCAGTTTATTCCGGCAGGGGGCGGGGGAGCAGTACTTC. The complete variable domain, with remaining parts taken from reference TRBV28 and TRBJ2-7, reads DVKVTQSSRYLVKRTGEKVFLECVQDMDHENMFWYRQDPGLGLRLIYFSYDVKMKEKGDIPEGYSVSREKKERFSLILESASTNQTSMYLCASSLFRQGAGEQYFGPGTRLTVT.

This rearrangement joins TRBV5-1 to TRBJ2-1; D might be TRBD2 (6 bases). Germline V gene lookup returns CDR1 SGHRS and CDR2 YFSETQ. V shed 7 bases and J shed 3 bases, with 20 bases lying between them. The CDR3 covers 16 residues. CDR3 sequence reads: CASAPDNGGNYNEQFF. CDR3 in DNA: TGCGCCAGCGCACCCGATAACGGGGGAAACTACAATGAGCAGTTCTTC.

V and J are TRBV2 and TRBJ2-7; 11 bases agree with TRBD2. V shed 2 bases, J shed 3 bases, and the junction held 6 bases outside the gene matches. The CDR3 is 16 residues long. Germline CDR1 SNHLY, CDR2 FYNNEI. The CDR3 DNA is TGTGCCAGCAGTGAAAGGAGACTAGCGGGGTTCTACGAGCAGTACTTC. Residues: CASSERRLAGFYEQYF.

The chain uses TRBV6-6 and TRBJ2-1; the match to TRBD2 covers 7 bases. The CDR3 loop spans 16 amino acids. V lost 7 bases, J lost 3 bases, and 12 bases stayed unmatched. Germline V lookup: CDR1 MNHNY, CDR2 SVGAGI (reference sequence). This CDR3 is CASNRGAGVNYNEQFF. The CDR3 region has the DNA TGTGCCAGCAACCGGGGTGCGGGAGTAAACTACAATGAGCAGTTCTTC.

CDR3: CAWSYNRDHREKLFF. In DNA form, the CDR3 reads TGTGCCTGGAGTTACAACCGGGATCATAGGGAAAAACTGTTTTTT. The J gene is TRBJ1-4, the V gene TRBV30; D gene uncertain. The CDR3 runs to 15 residues. Germline loops: CDR1 GTSNPN, CDR2 SVGIG (reference sequence). Trimming pared 2 bases from V and 8 bases from J, leaving 18 bases between.

The chain links TRBV14 to TRBJ2-7, with D maybe TRBD1 (5 bases). V gave up 4 bases and J gave up 7 bases, with 17 bases separating them. CDR1 SGHDN and CDR2 FVKESK come from the germline V gene. The CDR3 spans 14 residues. CDR3 DNA sequence: TGTGCCAGCAGCCTAGTGGGCAGGGTTGAAGAGCAGTACTTC. Amino acid sequence: CASSLVGRVEEQYF.

The chain uses TRBV20-1 and TRBJ2-1; a weak D match, TRBD2 (6 bases). CDR1 and CDR2 from the germline V gene are DFQATT and SNEGSKA (reference sequence). CDR3 size: 9 residues. V lost 4 bases and J lost 13, with 8 bases in between. The CDR3 region is CSAKDYQFF. The CDR3 coding sequence is TGCAGTGCTAAGGACTATCAGTTCTTC.

On this clone itself: The CDR3 does not close with the conserved phenylalanine or tryptophan, likely indicating a read error. The chain uses TRBV30 and TRBJ2-4, with D uncertain. V lost 0 bases to trimming and J lost 0 bases, with 12 bases between them. CDR1 and CDR2 (germline): GTSNPN, SVGIG (reference sequence). This CDR3 is built from 16 residues. DNA of the CDR3: TGTGCCTGGAGTGTGGCCTTAACTTTAGCCAAAAACATTCAGTACCTC. Translating it yields CAWSVALTLAKNIQYL.

The rearrangement links TRBV9 to TRBJ2-1; 12 nucleotides align to TRBD2. This CDR3 region has 15 residues. In germline, CDR1 is SGDLS, CDR2 YYNGEE. Losses at the gene ends were 4 bases for V and 6 bases for J; bases not matched to a gene: 5. CDR3 sequence: CASSTTSGRFNEQFF. The CDR3, as DNA: TGTGCCAGCAGCACCACTAGCGGGAGGTTCAATGAGCAGTTCTTC.